These 23 T cell receptor beta chains came from one sample sequenced in a study of blood T cell repertoires in COVID-19. The table came from immunoSEQ multiplex PCR; TCRdb's copy has only in-frame clones and leaves some out. The profile shows some 30,000 clones, over 85% of them singletons. The material sequenced was peripheral blood. The receptors originated from a man aged 65 to 79 with active or convalescent COVID-19.

The CDR3 region is CASSLAPSGAPPTYEQYF. CDR3 in DNA: TGCGCCAGCAGCTTGGCTCCCTCAGGGGCGCCCCCGACCTACGAGCAGTACTTC. The chain has TRBV5-1 and TRBJ2-7; possible D gene TRBD1, 6 bases. Germline loops: CDR1 SGHRS, CDR2 YFSETQ. V lost 0 bases and J 2 bases, leaving 21 bases between the germline ends. This CDR3 spans 18 amino acids.

The V gene is TRBV11-1, the J gene TRBJ2-5; no definite D call. V was shortened by 5 bases and J by 2 bases, with 12 bases between the two germline ends. CDR1 is SGHAT and CDR2 is FQDESV in the germline V gene (reference sequence). CDR3 length: 14 residues. Here the CDR3 DNA reads TGTGCCAGCAGCCCTGACGCAGGACAAGAGACCCAGTACTTC. It specifies CASSPDAGQETQYF.

This clone occurred once. V usage is TRBV7-8 and J usage is TRBJ2-7, with a weak D call TRBD1 (5 bases). CDR3 length: 14 amino acids. V was pared by 1 base and J by 2 bases, with 9 bases between. CDR1 and CDR2 from the germline V gene are SGHVS and FQNEAQ. The CDR3 nucleotides read TGTGCCAGCAGCTTAGAGGGGTCCCCCTACGAGCAGTACTTC. It encodes CASSLEGSPYEQYF.

CDR3 in amino acids: CASSPLPGQGSGNTIYF. CDR3 in DNA: TGTGCCAGCTCACCTCTCCCGGGACAGGGCTCTGGAAACACCATATATTTT. The V call is TRBV18, the J call TRBJ1-3; 9 nucleotides agree with TRBD1. The CDR3 totals 17 residues. After removal of 3 bases from V and 0 bases from J, the junction contained 6 bases not matched to a gene. Germline lookup yields CDR1 KGHSH and CDR2 LQKENI.

By share, this clone counts as large. The J gene is TRBJ1-1, the V gene TRBV6-2 or TRBV6-3; D remains unclear. Looked up from germline, CDR1 is MNHEY and CDR2 is SVGEGT. Trimming cost V 3 bases and J 11 bases, with 10 bases left between them. This CDR3 contains 11 residues. The CDR3 sequence is CASSYGLDAFF. CDR3 sequence (DNA): TGTGCCAGCAGTTATGGACTAGATGCTTTCTTT.

The gene calls are TRBV6-5 and TRBJ1-1; 7 bases are a match to TRBD1. V dropped 5 bases and J dropped 1; count of bases not matched to a gene: 7. The CDR3 is 15 residues long. Germline CDR1 is MNHEY and CDR2 is SVGAGI. CDR3 DNA sequence: TGTGCCAGCAGTCCCGGGACAGTAACGAACACTGAAGCTTTCTTT. Translated: CASSPGTVTNTEAFF.

This chain uses TRBV5-1 with TRBJ2-2; 7 positions match TRBD1. This CDR3 comprises 14 residues. Germline V gene sequence: CDR1 SGHRS, CDR2 YFSETQ. The ends lost 7 bases at V and 1 base at J; junction bases unmatched: 4. The CDR3 spells CASRTGRNTGELFF. The CDR3 DNA reads as TGCGCCAGCCGGACAGGCCGGAACACCGGGGAGCTGTTTTTT.

The CDR3, as DNA: TGTGCCAGCAGTCCAATTCGGGGTCTAGATGGCTACACCTTC. Translated: CASSPIRGLDGYTF. This chain connects TRBV27 to TRBJ1-2; D is ambiguous. The CDR3 has 14 residues. CDR1 is MNHEY and CDR2 is SMNVEV in the germline V gene (reference sequence). V was trimmed by 5 bases and J by 6 bases, leaving 16 bases between them.

V gene TRBV27 combines with J gene TRBJ2-4; 9 bases are shared with TRBD1. The CDR3 totals 17 residues. V shed 6 bases and J 1 base; nucleotides not matched to a gene: 10. Per germline, CDR1 MNHEY and CDR2 SMNVEV (reference sequence). The chain's CDR3 is CASSRTGARGAKNIQYF. CDR3 coding DNA: TGTGCCAGCAGCAGGACAGGGGCCCGGGGGGCCAAAAACATTCAGTACTTC.

The chain links TRBV11-3 to TRBJ1-4; 8 nucleotides match TRBD1. With 0 bases clipped from V and 3 bases from J, the junction kept 0 bases outside the gene matches. Looked up from germline, CDR1 is SGHNT and CDR2 is YENEEA. CDR3 length equals 15 residues. CDR3 in DNA: TGTGCCAGCAGCTTAGAGGGACAGGCTAATGAAAAACTGTTTTTT. Translated: CASSLEGQANEKLFF.

This clone was recorded once. The chain couples TRBV29-1 to TRBJ2-7; D perhaps matches TRBD1 (5 bases). Between the trimmed V and J ends, which lost 4 bases and 3 bases, there was a span of 25 bases. This CDR3 has 17 residues. Germline V gene lookup returns CDR1 SQVTM and CDR2 ANQGSEA. The CDR3 sequence: CSVVGGMLRQGVYEQYF. Here the CDR3 DNA reads TGCAGCGTTGTAGGTGGGATGCTGCGGCAAGGGGTCTACGAGCAGTACTTC.

CDR3 sequence: CASSLAGGYNEQFF. In DNA form, the CDR3 reads TGTGCCAGCAGCTTAGCGGGAGGTTACAATGAGCAGTTCTTC. V and J are TRBV7-2 and TRBJ2-1, with TRBD2 as a possible D gene (6 bases). This CDR3 has 14 residues. V was pared by 0 bases and J by 4 bases, with 7 bases between. CDR1 is SGHTA, CDR2 FQGNSA, per germline.

The chain couples TRBV3-1 (or the pseudogene TRBV3-2) to TRBJ2-1; weak D call: TRBD2 (5 bases). Germline values: CDR1 LGHDT, CDR2 YNNKEL (reference sequence). The germline V and J ends were trimmed by 2 bases and 6 bases, with 11 bases remaining between them. This CDR3 spans 14 amino acids. The CDR3 region has the DNA TGTGCCAGCAGCCAACGGCCCGAGGGCAATGAGCAGTTCTTC. Translation: CASSQRPEGNEQFF.

V is TRBV3-1 (or the pseudogene TRBV3-2) and J is TRBJ1-1; no firm D call. Trimming cost V 3 bases and J 1 base, with 6 bases left between them. This CDR3 region has 13 residues. CDR1 and CDR2 (germline): LGHDT, YNNKEL (reference sequence). The CDR3 DNA reads TGTGCCAGCAGCCAGGGCTGGAACACTGAAGCTTTCTTT. Amino acids: CASSQGWNTEAFF.

The V call is TRBV27, the J call TRBJ2-3; no firm D call. Per germline, CDR1 MNHEY and CDR2 SMNVEV (reference sequence). The CDR3 runs 14 residues. The V end was cut by 2 bases, the J end by 0 bases, with 6 bases between. This chain's CDR3 is CASSLASSTDTQYF. CDR3 in DNA: TGTGCCAGCAGTTTAGCGTCAAGCACAGATACGCAGTATTTT.

The V and J genes are TRBV5-1 and TRBJ1-2; D is possibly TRBD1 (5 bases). Trimming pared 2 bases from V and 7 bases from J, leaving 18 bases between. Germline-derived CDR1 and CDR2 are SGHRS and YFSETQ. This CDR3 is built from 15 residues. The CDR3 bases are TGCGCCAGCAGCTTAAACGGACACGGCGACTCTGGCTACACCTTC. It encodes CASSLNGHGDSGYTF.

The chain uses TRBV11-3 and TRBJ2-1; 9 positions match TRBD2. Germline lookup yields CDR1 SGHNT and CDR2 YENEEA. The V segment lost 7 bases and the J segment 4 bases; nucleotides outside the gene matches: 20. This CDR3 contains 19 residues. The CDR3: CASNPQVENAGGPYNEQFF. DNA for the CDR3: TGTGCCAGCAACCCCCAAGTCGAGAACGCGGGAGGGCCTTACAATGAGCAGTTCTTC.

The genes are TRBV5-1 and TRBJ2-3; weak D call: TRBD2 (6 bases). This CDR3 is 12 amino acids long. Between the trimmed V and J ends, which lost 4 bases and 5 bases, there was a span of 8 bases. Germline CDR1 reads SGHRS; CDR2 reads YFSETQ. CDR3 nucleotides: TGCGCCAGCAGCCCGGAGGGAGATACGCAGTATTTT. As protein: CASSPEGDTQYF.

The chain joins TRBV2 to TRBJ2-1; perhaps TRBD2 as D (7 bases). This CDR3 has 15 amino acids. Trimming removed 8 bases from V and 4 bases from J, with 18 bases in between. Looked up from germline, CDR1 is SNHLY and CDR2 is FYNNEI. The CDR3 coding sequence is TGTGCCAGCTGGGGGGGCCAGCGGGGATACAATGAGCAGTTCTTC. It specifies CASWGGQRGYNEQFF.

V gene TRBV18 combines with J gene TRBJ2-7; 11 bases are a match to TRBD1. CDR3 length equals 16 residues. After removal of 6 bases from V and 6 bases from J, the junction contained 13 bases not matched to a gene. Germline values: CDR1 KGHSH, CDR2 LQKENI. The CDR3 sequence is CASSPEGTGGWSEQYF. The CDR3 region has the DNA TGTGCCAGCTCGCCCGAAGGGACAGGGGGATGGAGCGAGCAGTACTTC.

V gene TRBV14 combines with J gene TRBJ2-2, with D perhaps matching TRBD2 (6 bases). The germline V and J ends were trimmed by 2 bases and 5 bases, with 15 bases remaining between them. Germline-derived CDR1 and CDR2 are SGHDN and FVKESK. This CDR3 is built from 16 residues. Here the CDR3 DNA reads TGTGCCAGCAGCCAAAGACTGCCCCGGGGGACCGGGGAGCTGTTTTTT. Its protein is CASSQRLPRGTGELFF.

This chain links TRBV6-1 with TRBJ1-1, with a possible D match to TRBD1 (6 bases). The length of the CDR3 is 13 residues. Trimming removed 6 bases from V and 4 bases from J, with 12 bases in between. The germline V gene has CDR1 MNHNS and CDR2 SASEGT. The CDR3, as DNA: TGTGCCAGCAGCCTACAGGGAGTCACTGAAGCTTTCTTT. Translated, it gives CASSLQGVTEAFF.

The chain is built from TRBV6-6 and TRBJ1-4; TRBD1 is a possible D gene (6 bases). In germline, CDR1 is MNHNY, CDR2 SVGAGI (reference sequence). This CDR3 spans 13 amino acids. V was trimmed by 6 bases and J by 8 bases, leaving 13 bases between them. CDR3 region: CASRQDSKEKLFF. The CDR3, as DNA: TGTGCCAGCAGACAGGACAGTAAAGAAAAACTGTTTTTT.